The clone carrying this TCR beta chain has just a few counts. Source study methods: The assay estimated nucleated cells by amplifying reference gene primers. Sequencing was performed with immunoSEQ multiplex PCR; in TCRdb, only in-frame clones are kept and a portion is missing. V and J calls and clone size are as listed in that table; D and trimming were resolved from the DNA. The top ten clones hold 26% of a sample with 150,000 to 200,000 clones, 75% to 80% of them seen once. These data originate in a study of blood T cell repertoires in COVID-19. Across the study: From the United States, Italy and Spain came samples of acute and convalescent COVID-19. Sample material is recorded as cDNA or gDNA derived from T cells, B-cell-depleted T cells, or PBMCs.

The junction had 2 bases not matched to a gene; V was cut back by 3 bases and J by 5 bases. Germline values: CDR1 DFQATT, CDR2 SNEGSKA (reference sequence). The CDR3 loop spans 12 amino acids. The TCR sequence derives from an older woman with acute or convalescent COVID-19. Sequenced material: peripheral blood. This chain connects TRBV20-1 to TRBJ2-7, with 9 positions matching TRBD2. CDR3 sequence: CSASSGRNEQYF. In DNA form, the CDR3 reads TGCAGTGCTAGTAGCGGGAGAAACGAGCAGTACTTC.